This entry features one TCR beta chain sequence. The antigen is undetermined. These data come from a study of cytomegalovirus exposure and HLA in healthy donors. Study as a whole: It was reported in a later analysis that the 120 or so validation repertoires used the same platform as the roughly 670 first-cohort repertoires. Study conclusions and caveats: Subsequent analysis found a tendency for first-cohort TCR clusters to co-occur within the 120 or so validation repertoires. According to reports, the classifier identified cytomegalovirus status with high specificity and sensitivity.

Generated by immunoSEQ multiplex PCR, the TCRdb table keeps only in-frame clones and is missing some. Of about 130,000 clones listed, about 88% are singletons. This clonotype originated in a woman aged 18-30 years in good health and CMV-seronegative. Sequencing was carried out using PBMCs.

The CDR3 DNA reads as TGTGCCAGCGGTTCTCCGGCGGTAGGCTACACCTTC. Translated, it gives CASGSPAVGYTF. The gene calls are TRBV9 and TRBJ1-2; D gene uncertain. This CDR3 has 12 amino acids. Germline-derived CDR1 and CDR2 are SGDLS and YYNGEE. Trimming removed 7 bases from V and 8 bases from J, with 15 bases in between.